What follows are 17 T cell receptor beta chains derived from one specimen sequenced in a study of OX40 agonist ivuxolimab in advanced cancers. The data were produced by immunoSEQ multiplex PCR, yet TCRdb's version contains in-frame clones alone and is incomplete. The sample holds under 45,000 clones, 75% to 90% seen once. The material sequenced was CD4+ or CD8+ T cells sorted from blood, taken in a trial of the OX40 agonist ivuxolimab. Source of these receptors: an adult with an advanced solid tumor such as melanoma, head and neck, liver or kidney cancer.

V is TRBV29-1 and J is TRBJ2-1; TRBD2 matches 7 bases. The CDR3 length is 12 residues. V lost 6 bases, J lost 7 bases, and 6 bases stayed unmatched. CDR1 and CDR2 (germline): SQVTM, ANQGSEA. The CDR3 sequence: CSVHPGGNEQFF. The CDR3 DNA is TGCAGCGTACATCCCGGGGGGAATGAGCAGTTCTTC.

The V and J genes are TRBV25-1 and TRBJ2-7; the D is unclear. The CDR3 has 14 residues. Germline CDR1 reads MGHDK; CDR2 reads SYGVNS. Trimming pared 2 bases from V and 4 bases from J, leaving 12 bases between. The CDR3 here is CASSEDGSNYEQYF. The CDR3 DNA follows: TGTGCCAGCAGTGAAGACGGTTCGAATTACGAGCAGTACTTC.

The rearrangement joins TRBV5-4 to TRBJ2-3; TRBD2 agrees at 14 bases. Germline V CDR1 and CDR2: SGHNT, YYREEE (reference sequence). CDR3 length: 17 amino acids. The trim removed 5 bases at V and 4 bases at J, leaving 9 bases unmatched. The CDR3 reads CASRSGTSGRGPDTQYF. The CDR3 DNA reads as TGTGCCAGCAGGTCCGGGACTAGCGGGAGAGGCCCAGATACGCAGTATTTT.

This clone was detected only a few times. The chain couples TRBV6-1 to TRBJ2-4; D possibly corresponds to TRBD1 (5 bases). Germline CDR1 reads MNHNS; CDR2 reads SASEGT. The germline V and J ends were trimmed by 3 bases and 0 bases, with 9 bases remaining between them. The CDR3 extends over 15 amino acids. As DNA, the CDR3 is TGTGCCAGCAGTGAGAACAGGCTAGCCAAAAACATTCAGTACTTC. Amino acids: CASSENRLAKNIQYF.

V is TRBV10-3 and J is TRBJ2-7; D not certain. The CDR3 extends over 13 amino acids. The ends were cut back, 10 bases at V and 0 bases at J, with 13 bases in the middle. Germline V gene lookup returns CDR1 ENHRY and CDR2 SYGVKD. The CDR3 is CATSDGSSYEQYV. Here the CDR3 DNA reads TGTGCCACCAGCGACGGGTCCTCCTACGAGCAGTACGTC.

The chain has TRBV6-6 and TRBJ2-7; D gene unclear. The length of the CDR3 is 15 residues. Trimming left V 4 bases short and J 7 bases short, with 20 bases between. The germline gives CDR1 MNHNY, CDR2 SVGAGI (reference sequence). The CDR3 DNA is TGTGCCAGCAGTTCCCAGGCCCATACAGAGCCGGAGCAGTACGTC. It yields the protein CASSSQAHTEPEQYV.

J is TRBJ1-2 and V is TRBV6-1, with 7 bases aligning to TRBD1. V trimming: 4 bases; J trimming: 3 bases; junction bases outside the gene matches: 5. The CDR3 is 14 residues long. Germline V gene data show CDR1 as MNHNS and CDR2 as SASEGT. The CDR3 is CASSGTGAYYGYTF. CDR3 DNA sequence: TGTGCCAGCAGTGGTACAGGGGCCTACTATGGCTACACCTTC.

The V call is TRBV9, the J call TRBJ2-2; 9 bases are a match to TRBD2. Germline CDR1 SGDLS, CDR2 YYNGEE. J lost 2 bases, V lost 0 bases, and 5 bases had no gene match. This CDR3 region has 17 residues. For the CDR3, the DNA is TGTGCCAGCAGCGTAGGACCTAGCGGGGTTAACACCGGGGAGCTGTTTTTT. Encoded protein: CASSVGPSGVNTGELFF. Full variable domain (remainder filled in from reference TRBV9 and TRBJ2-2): DSGVTQTPKHLITATGQRVTLRCSPRSGDLSVYWYQQSLDQGLQFLIQYYNGEERAKGNILERFSAQQFPDLHSELNLSSLELGDSALYFCASSVGPSGVNTGELFFGEGSRLTVL.

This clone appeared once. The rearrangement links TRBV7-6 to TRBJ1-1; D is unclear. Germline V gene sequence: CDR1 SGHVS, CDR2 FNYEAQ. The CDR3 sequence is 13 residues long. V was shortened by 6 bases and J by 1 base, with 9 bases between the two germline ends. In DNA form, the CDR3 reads TGTGCCAGCAGAAAAGGGAGGAACACTGAAGCTTTCTTT. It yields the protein CASRKGRNTEAFF.

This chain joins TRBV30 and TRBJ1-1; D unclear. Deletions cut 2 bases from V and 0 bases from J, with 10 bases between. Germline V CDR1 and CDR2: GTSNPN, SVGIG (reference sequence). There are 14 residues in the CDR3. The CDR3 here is CAWSIEIMNTEAFF. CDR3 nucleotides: TGTGCCTGGAGTATCGAGATAATGAACACTGAAGCTTTCTTT.

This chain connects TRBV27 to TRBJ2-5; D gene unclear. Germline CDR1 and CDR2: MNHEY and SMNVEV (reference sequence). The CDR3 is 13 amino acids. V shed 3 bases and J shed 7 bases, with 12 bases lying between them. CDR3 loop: CASSFNLWGTQYF. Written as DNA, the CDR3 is TGTGCCAGCAGTTTCAACCTGTGGGGGACCCAGTACTTC.

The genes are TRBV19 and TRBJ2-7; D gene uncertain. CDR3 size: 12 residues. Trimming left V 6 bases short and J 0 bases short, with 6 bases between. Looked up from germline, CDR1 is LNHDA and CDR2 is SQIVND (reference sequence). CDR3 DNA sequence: TGTGCCAGTAGCGACAACTCCTACGAGCAGTACGTC. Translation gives CASSDNSYEQYV.

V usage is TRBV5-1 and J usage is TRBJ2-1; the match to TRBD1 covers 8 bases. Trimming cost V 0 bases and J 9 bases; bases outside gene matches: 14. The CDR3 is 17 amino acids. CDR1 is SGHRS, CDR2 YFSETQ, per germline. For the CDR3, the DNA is TGCGCCAGCAGCTTGGCGGTAGTCGGGACAGGAGGTTCTGAGCAGTTCTTC. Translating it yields CASSLAVVGTGGSEQFF.

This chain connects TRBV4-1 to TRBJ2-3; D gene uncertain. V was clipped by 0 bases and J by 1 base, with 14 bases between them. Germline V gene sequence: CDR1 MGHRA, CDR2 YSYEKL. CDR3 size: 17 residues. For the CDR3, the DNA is TGCGCCAGCAGCCAAGACGCTGCGGCGTACGGCACAGATACGCAGTATTTT. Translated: CASSQDAAAYGTDTQYF.

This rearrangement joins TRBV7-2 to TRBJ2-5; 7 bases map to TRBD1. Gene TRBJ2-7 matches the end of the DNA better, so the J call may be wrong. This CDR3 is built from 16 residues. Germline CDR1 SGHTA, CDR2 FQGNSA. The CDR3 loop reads CASSRDSQGNPYEQYF. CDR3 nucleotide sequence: TGTGCCAGCAGCCGAGATTCACAGGGGAATCCCTACGAGCAGTACTTC.

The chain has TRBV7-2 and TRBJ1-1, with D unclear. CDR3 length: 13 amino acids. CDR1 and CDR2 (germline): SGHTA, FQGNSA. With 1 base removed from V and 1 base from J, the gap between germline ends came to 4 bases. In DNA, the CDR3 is TGTGCCAGCAGCTTAGGACAGAACACTGAAGCTTTCTTT. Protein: CASSLGQNTEAFF.

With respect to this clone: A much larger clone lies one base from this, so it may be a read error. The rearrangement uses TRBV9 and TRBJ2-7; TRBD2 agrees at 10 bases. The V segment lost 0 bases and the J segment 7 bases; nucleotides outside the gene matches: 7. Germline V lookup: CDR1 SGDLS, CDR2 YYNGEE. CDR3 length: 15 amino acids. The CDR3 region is CASSVVTSGNREQYV. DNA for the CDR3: TGTGCCAGCAGCGTAGTTACTAGCGGGAATCGTGAGCAGTACGTC.